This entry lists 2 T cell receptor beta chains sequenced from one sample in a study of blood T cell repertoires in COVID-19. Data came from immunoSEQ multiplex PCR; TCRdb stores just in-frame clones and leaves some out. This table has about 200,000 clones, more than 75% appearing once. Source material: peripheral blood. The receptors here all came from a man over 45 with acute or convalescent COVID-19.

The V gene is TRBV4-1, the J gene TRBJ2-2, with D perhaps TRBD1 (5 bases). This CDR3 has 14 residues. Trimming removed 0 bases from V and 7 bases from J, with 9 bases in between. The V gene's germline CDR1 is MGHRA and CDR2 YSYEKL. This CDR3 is CASSQDQGGGELFF. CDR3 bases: TGCGCCAGCAGCCAAGATCAGGGTGGCGGGGAGCTGTTTTTT.

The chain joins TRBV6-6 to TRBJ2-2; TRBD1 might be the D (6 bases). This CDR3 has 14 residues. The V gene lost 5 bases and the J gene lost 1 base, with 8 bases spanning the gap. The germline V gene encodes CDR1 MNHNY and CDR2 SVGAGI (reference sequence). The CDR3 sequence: CASSTGLNTGELFF. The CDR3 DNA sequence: TGTGCCAGCAGTACAGGGCTGAACACCGGGGAGCTGTTTTTT.